This T cell receptor (beta chain) was sequenced for a study of cytomegalovirus exposure and HLA in healthy donors. Study outcomes and limitations: The only immune exposure information that was available was CMV serostatus.

The V and J ends lost 3 bases and 6 bases, in that order; junction bases with no gene match: 7. Germline V gives CDR1 SNHLY, CDR2 FYNNEI. The CDR3 is made up of 15 amino acids. Worth noting for this clone: Its cognate antigen is unknown.

PCR employed 60 Vbeta and 13 Jbeta primers. Produced via immunoSEQ multiplex PCR; TCRdb's table is partial and in-frame only. The data hold over 150,000 clones, with around 80% observed a single time. The clonotype comes from a woman in her sixties or seventies in good health and CMV-seropositive. What was sequenced was PBMCs. The chain couples TRBV2 to TRBJ2-4, with 8 bases identical to TRBD2. In DNA, the CDR3 is TGTGCCAGCAGTGAGGAGGCGGGAGGAGGAAACATTCAGTACTTC. It yields the protein CASSEEAGGGNIQYF.